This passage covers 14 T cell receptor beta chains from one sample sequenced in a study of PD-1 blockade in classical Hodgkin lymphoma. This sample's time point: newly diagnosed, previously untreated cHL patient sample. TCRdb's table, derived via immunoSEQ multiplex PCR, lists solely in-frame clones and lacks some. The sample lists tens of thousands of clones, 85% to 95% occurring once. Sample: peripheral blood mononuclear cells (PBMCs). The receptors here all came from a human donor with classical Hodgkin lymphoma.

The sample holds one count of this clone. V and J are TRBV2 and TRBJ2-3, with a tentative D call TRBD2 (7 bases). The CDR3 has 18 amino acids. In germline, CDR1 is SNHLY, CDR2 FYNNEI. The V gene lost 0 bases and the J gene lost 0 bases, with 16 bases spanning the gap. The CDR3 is CASSEALLGGGSTDTQYF. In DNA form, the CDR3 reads TGTGCCAGCAGTGAAGCGCTTCTTGGCGGGGGCAGCACAGATACGCAGTATTTT.

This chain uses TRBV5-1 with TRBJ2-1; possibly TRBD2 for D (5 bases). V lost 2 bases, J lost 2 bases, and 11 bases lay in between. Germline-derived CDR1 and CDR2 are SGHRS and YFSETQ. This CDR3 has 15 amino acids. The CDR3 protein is CASSFGDLAYNEQFF. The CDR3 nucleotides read TGCGCCAGCAGCTTCGGGGATTTAGCCTACAATGAGCAGTTCTTC.

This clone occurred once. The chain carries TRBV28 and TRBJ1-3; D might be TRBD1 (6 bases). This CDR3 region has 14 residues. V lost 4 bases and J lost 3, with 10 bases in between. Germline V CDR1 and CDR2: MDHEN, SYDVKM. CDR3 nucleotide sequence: TGTGCCAGCAGTTGGACAGATCATGGAAACACCATATATTTT. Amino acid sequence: CASSWTDHGNTIYF.

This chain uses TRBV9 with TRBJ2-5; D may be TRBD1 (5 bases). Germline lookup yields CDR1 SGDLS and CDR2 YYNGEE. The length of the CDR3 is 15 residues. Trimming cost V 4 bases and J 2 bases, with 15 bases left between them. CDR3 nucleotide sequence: TGTGCCAGCAGCTCACTGCAGGGCCGGCAAGAGACCCAGTACTTC. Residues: CASSSLQGRQETQYF.

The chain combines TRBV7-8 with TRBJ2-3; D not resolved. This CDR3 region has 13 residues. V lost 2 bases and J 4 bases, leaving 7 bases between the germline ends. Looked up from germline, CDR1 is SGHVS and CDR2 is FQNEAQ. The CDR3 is CASSLSEPDTQYF. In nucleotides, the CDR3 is TGTGCCAGCAGCTTATCAGAGCCAGATACGCAGTATTTT.

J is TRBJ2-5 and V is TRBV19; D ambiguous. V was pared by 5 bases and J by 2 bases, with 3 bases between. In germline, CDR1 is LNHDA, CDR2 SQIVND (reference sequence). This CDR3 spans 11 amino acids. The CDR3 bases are TGTGCCAGTAGTCGACAAGAGACCCAGTACTTC. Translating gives CASSRQETQYF.

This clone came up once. The CDR3 reads CASSGTSDTGELFF. For the CDR3, the DNA is TGTGCCAGTTCCGGGACTAGCGACACCGGGGAGCTGTTTTTT. The chain has TRBV18 and TRBJ2-2, with 10 bases aligning to TRBD2. V lost 9 bases and J lost 3; bases outside the gene matches: 4. Germline V gene data show CDR1 as KGHSH and CDR2 as LQKENI. The CDR3 totals 14 residues.

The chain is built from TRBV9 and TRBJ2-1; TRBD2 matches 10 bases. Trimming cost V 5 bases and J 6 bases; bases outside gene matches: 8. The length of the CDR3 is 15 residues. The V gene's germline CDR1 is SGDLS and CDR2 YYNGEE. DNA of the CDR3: TGTGCCAGCAGTATACTAGCGGGAAGGGGCAATGAGCAGTTCTTC. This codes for CASSILAGRGNEQFF.

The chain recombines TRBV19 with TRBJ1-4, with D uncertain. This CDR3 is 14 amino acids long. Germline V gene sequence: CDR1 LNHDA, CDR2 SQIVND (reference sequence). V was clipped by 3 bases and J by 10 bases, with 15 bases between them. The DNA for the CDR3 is TGTGCCAGTAGTATTGACCCTTCGCGGGTAAAACTGTTTTTT. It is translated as CASSIDPSRVKLFF.

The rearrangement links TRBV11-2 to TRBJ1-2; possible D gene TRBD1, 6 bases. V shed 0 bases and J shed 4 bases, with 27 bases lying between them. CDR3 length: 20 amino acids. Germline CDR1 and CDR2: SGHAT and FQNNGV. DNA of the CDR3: TGTGCCAGCAGCTTAGACGGTCAACTAAAACCAGGGGTTTTTGGCTATGGCTACACCTTC. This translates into CASSLDGQLKPGVFGYGYTF.

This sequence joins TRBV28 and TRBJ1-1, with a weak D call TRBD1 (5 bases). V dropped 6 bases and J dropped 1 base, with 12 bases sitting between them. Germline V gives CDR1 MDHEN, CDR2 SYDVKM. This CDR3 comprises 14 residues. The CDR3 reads CASRGIGANTEAFF. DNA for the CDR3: TGTGCCAGCAGGGGTATCGGGGCGAACACTGAAGCTTTCTTT.

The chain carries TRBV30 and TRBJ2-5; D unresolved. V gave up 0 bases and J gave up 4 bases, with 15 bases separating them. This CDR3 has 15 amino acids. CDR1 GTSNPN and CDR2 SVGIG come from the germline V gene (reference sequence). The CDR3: CAWSVLSRRGETQYF. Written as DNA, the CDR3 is TGTGCCTGGAGTGTACTAAGTAGGCGAGGAGAGACCCAGTACTTC.

Here the CDR3 DNA reads TGTGCCAGTAGTATAAGCGGTCGAGAGACCCAGTACTTC. It yields the protein CASSISGRETQYF. This chain connects TRBV19 to TRBJ2-5, with TRBD2 as a possible D gene (5 bases). The CDR3 consists of 13 residues. Germline V lookup: CDR1 LNHDA, CDR2 SQIVND (reference sequence). The V gene lost 2 bases and the J gene lost 4 bases, with 8 bases spanning the gap.

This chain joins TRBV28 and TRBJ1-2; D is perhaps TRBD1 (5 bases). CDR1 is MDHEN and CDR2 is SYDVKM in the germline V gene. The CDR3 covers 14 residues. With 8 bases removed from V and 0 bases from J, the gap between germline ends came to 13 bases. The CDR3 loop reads CASSSGPPNYGYTF. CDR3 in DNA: TGTGCCAGCTCTTCAGGGCCCCCTAACTATGGCTACACCTTC.